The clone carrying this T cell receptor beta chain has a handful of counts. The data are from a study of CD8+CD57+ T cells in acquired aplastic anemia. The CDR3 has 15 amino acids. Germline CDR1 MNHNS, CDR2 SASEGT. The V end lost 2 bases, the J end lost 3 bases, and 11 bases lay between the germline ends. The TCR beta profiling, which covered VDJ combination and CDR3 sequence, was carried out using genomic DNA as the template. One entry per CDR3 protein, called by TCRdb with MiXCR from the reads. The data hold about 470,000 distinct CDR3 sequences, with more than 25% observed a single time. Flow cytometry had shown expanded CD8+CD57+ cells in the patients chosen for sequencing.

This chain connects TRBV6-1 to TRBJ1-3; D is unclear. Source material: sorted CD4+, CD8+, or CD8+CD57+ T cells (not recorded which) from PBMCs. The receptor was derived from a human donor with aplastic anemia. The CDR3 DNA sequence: TGTGCCAGCAGTGAACTTGGGGTCGGTGGAAACACCATATATTTT. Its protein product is CASSELGVGGNTIYF.